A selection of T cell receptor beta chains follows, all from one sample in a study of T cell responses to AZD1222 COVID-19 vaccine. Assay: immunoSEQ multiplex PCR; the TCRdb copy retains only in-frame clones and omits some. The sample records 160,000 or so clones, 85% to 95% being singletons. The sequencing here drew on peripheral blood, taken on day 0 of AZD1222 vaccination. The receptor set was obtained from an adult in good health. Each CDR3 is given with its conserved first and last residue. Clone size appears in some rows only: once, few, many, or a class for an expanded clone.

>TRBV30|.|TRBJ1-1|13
CAWDLTENTEAFF
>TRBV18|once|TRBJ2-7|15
CASSPPTGLSYEQYF
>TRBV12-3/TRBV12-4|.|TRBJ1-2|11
CASSPVGGYTF
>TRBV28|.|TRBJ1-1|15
CATSGGGGRSTEAFF
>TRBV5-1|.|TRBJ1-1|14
CASSLIGLNTEAFF
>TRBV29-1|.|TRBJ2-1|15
CSVEWMGEPYNEQFF
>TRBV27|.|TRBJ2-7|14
CASSFVGARYEQYF
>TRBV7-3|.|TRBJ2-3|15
CASSLGTSATDTQYF
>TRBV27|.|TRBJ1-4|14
CASSLGRTEEKLFF
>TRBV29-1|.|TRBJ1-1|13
CSVERQENTEAFF
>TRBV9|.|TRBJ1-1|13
CASSADRAGYAFF
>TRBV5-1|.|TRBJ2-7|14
CASRRGTGAYEQYF
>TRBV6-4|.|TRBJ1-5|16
CASSQEPGLSNQPQHF
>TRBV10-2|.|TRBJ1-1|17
CASLFARPGRNGRRAFF
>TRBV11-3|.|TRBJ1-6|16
CASSYQHSSYNSPLHF
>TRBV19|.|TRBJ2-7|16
CASSIPNEKGAYEQYF
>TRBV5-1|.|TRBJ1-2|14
CASSSQGANYGYTF
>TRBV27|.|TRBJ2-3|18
CASSGHGGSGRGSDTQYF
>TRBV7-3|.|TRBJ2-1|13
CASSLGVLGRRFF
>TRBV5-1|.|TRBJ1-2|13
CASSSDSNYGYTF
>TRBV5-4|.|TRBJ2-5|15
CASSGRGQVQETQYF
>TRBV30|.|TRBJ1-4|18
CAWRTFRGGGSTNEKLFF